The 26 T cell receptor beta chains below come from one sample, sequenced in a study of blood T cell repertoires in COVID-19. Method: immunoSEQ multiplex PCR; TCRdb's copy keeps in-frame clones and lacks some. Among some 350,000 clones listed, about 83% were seen once. The material sequenced was peripheral blood. The receptors shown here come from a man aged 25 to 45 with active or convalescent COVID-19.

The chain links TRBV5-1 to TRBJ1-1; the match to TRBD1 covers 11 bases. V lost 1 base and J lost 6; bases outside the gene matches: 8. CDR1 and CDR2 from the germline V gene are SGHRS and YFSETQ. The CDR3 loop spans 16 amino acids. The CDR3 nucleotides read TGCGCCAGCAGCTTGACGCCCGGGACAGGGGGTTCTGAAGCTTTCTTT. Its translation: CASSLTPGTGGSEAFF.

The V and J genes are TRBV5-6 and TRBJ1-4; TRBD1 agrees at 7 bases. The CDR3 runs 15 residues. Trimming removed 3 bases from V and 4 bases from J; junction bases left unmatched: 6. Germline CDR1 SGHDT, CDR2 YYEEEE. The CDR3 here is CASSSTGTDNEKLFF. As DNA, the CDR3 is TGTGCCAGCAGCTCGACCGGGACAGATAATGAAAAACTGTTTTTT.

The V and J genes are TRBV15 and TRBJ1-1; TRBD1 might be the D (6 bases). Germline CDR1 is LNHNV and CDR2 is YYDKDF (reference sequence). Trimming stripped 1 base from V and 11 bases from J, with 14 bases between. This CDR3 is built from 13 residues. The CDR3 coding sequence is TGTGCCACCAGCAGAGTATCGACAGGAATTGCTTTCTTT. This encodes CATSRVSTGIAFF.

V usage is TRBV11-2 and J usage is TRBJ1-3; possible D gene TRBD1, 5 bases. Trimming pared 1 base from V and 0 bases from J, leaving 10 bases between. The length of the CDR3 is 16 residues. From germline, CDR1 is SGHAT and CDR2 FQNNGV. The CDR3 sequence: CASSLGEGRSGNTIYF. In DNA, the CDR3 is TGTGCCAGCAGCTTAGGGGAGGGGCGCTCTGGAAACACCATATATTTT.

The chain links TRBV11-3 to TRBJ1-1; D call uncertain. Germline V gives CDR1 SGHNT, CDR2 YENEEA. The CDR3 has 14 amino acids. The V end was cut by 2 bases, the J end by 0 bases, with 7 bases between. The CDR3 coding sequence is TGTGCCAGCAGCTTATCCAGGTTGAACACTGAAGCTTTCTTT. Its translation is CASSLSRLNTEAFF.

The V call is TRBV4-1, the J call TRBJ2-7; maybe TRBD1 (5 bases). Germline-derived CDR1 and CDR2 are MGHRA and YSYEKL. The CDR3 is made up of 13 amino acids. V lost 1 base and J 5 bases, leaving 9 bases between the germline ends. Here the CDR3 DNA reads TGCGCCAGCAGCCAAGGACAGCTAGACGAGCAGTACTTC. It yields the protein CASSQGQLDEQYF.

V is TRBV4-1 and J is TRBJ2-7, with 9 positions matching TRBD2. CDR3 length: 18 residues. With V trimmed by 0 bases and J by 5 bases, 14 bases remained unmatched. CDR1 is MGHRA and CDR2 is YSYEKL in the germline V gene. The chain's CDR3 is CASSQDDPYSGSLNEQYF. The CDR3 bases are TGCGCCAGCAGCCAAGATGACCCGTATAGCGGGAGCTTGAACGAGCAGTACTTC.

The chain recombines TRBV9 with TRBJ1-1; D ambiguous. V lost 1 base, J lost 7 bases, and 11 bases lay in between. Per the germline V gene, CDR1 is SGDLS and CDR2 is YYNGEE. CDR3 size: 13 residues. In DNA, the CDR3 is TGTGCCAGCAGCGTATCCCCAGGCTTTGAAGCTTTCTTT. Its protein product is CASSVSPGFEAFF.

The chain combines TRBV5-8 with TRBJ2-1; D is undetermined. The germline CDR1 and CDR2 sequences are SGHTS and YDEGEE. The V end lost 2 bases, the J end lost 0 bases, and 12 bases lay between the germline ends. This CDR3 spans 16 amino acids. CDR3 sequence: CASSFMRLSSYNEQFF. The CDR3 DNA reads as TGTGCCAGCAGCTTTATGCGGTTGAGCTCCTACAATGAGCAGTTCTTC.

The J gene is TRBJ1-1, the V gene TRBV5-5; 7 bases match TRBD1. The CDR3 totals 15 residues. Germline values: CDR1 SGHKS, CDR2 YYEKEE (reference sequence). The J segment lost 5 bases and the V segment lost 0 bases, leaving 7 bases of the junction unmatched. The CDR3 reads CASSLAQGGFTEAFF. CDR3 nucleotides: TGTGCCAGCAGCTTGGCCCAGGGGGGTTTTACTGAAGCTTTCTTT.

J is TRBJ2-1 and V is TRBV18, with TRBD2 matching over 14 bases. Germline CDR1 KGHSH, CDR2 LQKENI. The V gene end was trimmed by 3 bases and the J gene end by 10 bases; junction bases not matched to a gene: 8. The length of the CDR3 is 16 residues. The CDR3 spells CASSPIGLAGGHEQFF. The CDR3 DNA is TGTGCCAGCTCACCCATCGGACTAGCGGGGGGCCACGAGCAGTTCTTC.

The V gene is TRBV6-6, the J gene TRBJ2-1, with TRBD2 identical over 13 bases. Germline V CDR1 and CDR2: MNHNY, SVGAGI (reference sequence). This CDR3 has 15 amino acids. The ends lost 6 bases at V and 7 bases at J; junction bases unmatched: 6. In DNA, the CDR3 is TGTGCCAGCAGAGAAACTAGCGGGAGGGGGAATGAGCAGTTCTTC. Its translation: CASRETSGRGNEQFF.

The chain couples TRBV14 to TRBJ2-7; TRBD1 agrees at 10 bases. V trimming: 6 bases; J trimming: 3 bases; junction bases outside the gene matches: 2. This CDR3 is built from 13 residues. The germline CDR1 and CDR2 sequences are SGHDN and FVKESK. Here the CDR3 reads CASRRTGGYEQYF. The CDR3 region has the DNA TGTGCCAGCAGAAGGACAGGGGGCTACGAGCAGTACTTC. Looking up the rest from reference TRBV14 and TRBJ2-7 gives the full variable domain: EAGVTQFPSHSVIEKGQTVTLRCDPISGHDNLYWYRRVMGKEIKFLLHFVKESKQDESGMPNNRFLAERTGGTYSTLKVQPAELEDSGVYFCASRRTGGYEQYFGPGTRLTVT.

The chain employs TRBV2 and TRBJ1-3; D call uncertain. In germline, CDR1 is SNHLY, CDR2 FYNNEI. The CDR3 covers 15 residues. V was trimmed by 3 bases and J by 8 bases, leaving 17 bases between them. In DNA form, the CDR3 reads TGTGCCAGCAGTGAGACCCTGACGACGGCGGACACCATATATTTT. Residues: CASSETLTTADTIYF.

The rearrangement links TRBV18 to TRBJ1-1; 7 nucleotides agree with TRBD1. Germline loops: CDR1 KGHSH, CDR2 LQKENI. The J segment lost 13 bases and the V segment lost 4 bases, leaving 9 bases of the junction unmatched. This CDR3 comprises 12 residues. Here the CDR3 DNA reads TGTGCCAGCTCACTCGAGGGGGCTGAGGGTTTCTTT. Amino acid sequence: CASSLEGAEGFF.

This chain links TRBV4-1 with TRBJ2-7, with D possibly TRBD2 on 5 matching bases. Germline CDR1 and CDR2: MGHRA and YSYEKL. This CDR3 spans 15 amino acids. Trimming took off 2 bases at V and 4 bases at J, with 15 bases between the two ends. Here the CDR3 reads CASSQSGLPGYEQYF. Here the CDR3 DNA reads TGCGCCAGCAGCCAATCAGGCCTCCCGGGGTACGAGCAGTACTTC.

This clone occurred a few times. This rearrangement joins TRBV18 to TRBJ1-1; 9 bases align to TRBD1. Germline loops: CDR1 KGHSH, CDR2 LQKENI. There are 14 residues in the CDR3. With 5 bases clipped from V and 5 bases from J, the junction kept 6 bases outside the gene matches. In nucleotides, the CDR3 is TGTGCCAGCTCAGCACAGGGGGCGCAAACTGAAGCTTTCTTT. Its protein product is CASSAQGAQTEAFF. The full variable domain, its missing parts supplied by reference TRBV18 and TRBJ1-1, is NAGVMQNPRHLVRRRGQEARLRCSPMKGHSHVYWYRQLPEEGLKFMVYLQKENIIDESGMPKERFSAEFPKEGPSILRIQQVVRGDSAAYFCASSAQGAQTEAFFGQGTRLTVV.

The DNA of the CDR3 is TGCGCCAGCAGCCTCCACAGGGAGCAGCAGCCCCAGCATTTT. Its protein is CASSLHREQQPQHF. The rearrangement joins TRBV4-3 to TRBJ1-5; D is possibly TRBD1 (6 bases). This CDR3 has 14 amino acids. In germline, CDR1 is LGHNA, CDR2 YSLEER. The V and J ends lost 4 bases and 7 bases respectively, with 14 bases between them.

CDR3 bases: TGTGCCAGCAGCTTAATGCGGGGGGGGACGGATACGCAGTATTTT. It translates to CASSLMRGGTDTQYF. This sequence joins TRBV11-2 and TRBJ2-3; the match to TRBD2 covers 9 bases. V shed 2 bases, J shed 6 bases, and the junction held 6 bases outside the gene matches. The CDR3 runs 15 residues. Looked up from germline, CDR1 is SGHAT and CDR2 is FQNNGV.

This clone showed up just a few times. The V and J genes are TRBV4-1 and TRBJ2-1; the D is unclear. The germline gives CDR1 MGHRA, CDR2 YSYEKL. Deletions cut 1 base from V and 4 bases from J, with 14 bases between. The length of the CDR3 is 16 residues. The CDR3 region is CASSQAPRGSYNEQFF. CDR3 DNA: TGCGCCAGCAGCCAAGCCCCCCGCGGCTCTTACAATGAGCAGTTCTTC.

The chain employs TRBV18 and TRBJ2-2, with a possible D match to TRBD1 (5 bases). V gave up 2 bases and J gave up 0 bases, with 10 bases separating them. The CDR3 extends over 16 amino acids. The germline gives CDR1 KGHSH, CDR2 LQKENI. The CDR3 protein is CASSPVAGTNTGELFF. CDR3 in DNA: TGTGCCAGCTCACCAGTGGCAGGGACGAACACCGGGGAGCTGTTTTTT.

J is TRBJ1-2 and V is TRBV30; D is ambiguous. This CDR3 contains 12 residues. Trimming took off 7 bases at V and 4 bases at J, with 13 bases between the two ends. Per the germline V gene, CDR1 is GTSNPN and CDR2 is SVGIG (reference sequence). The CDR3 protein is CASSEGGYGYTF. The CDR3, as DNA: TGTGCCTCCAGCGAGGGAGGCTATGGCTACACCTTC.

This chain uses TRBV27 with TRBJ1-1; 8 bases fit TRBD1. CDR3 size: 19 residues. V shed 5 bases, J shed 1 base, and the junction held 18 bases outside the gene matches. Germline lookup yields CDR1 MNHEY and CDR2 SMNVEV (reference sequence). DNA of the CDR3: TGTGCCAGCAGTGAGTTAAGGACAGGGTGGAGGCATAGGAACACTGAAGCTTTCTTT. Translated, it gives CASSELRTGWRHRNTEAFF.

The chain uses TRBV29-1 and TRBJ2-7, with TRBD1 identical over 8 bases. V was clipped by 6 bases and J by 5 bases; unmatched bases: 9. Germline CDR1 SQVTM, CDR2 ANQGSEA. This CDR3 region has 13 residues. DNA for the CDR3: TGCAGCGTGAGGACAGGGAGAGGTGACGAGCAGTACTTC. Its translation is CSVRTGRGDEQYF.

The V and J genes are TRBV19 and TRBJ1-1, with D maybe TRBD1 (6 bases). The CDR3 is made up of 12 amino acids. CDR1 is LNHDA and CDR2 is SQIVND in the germline V gene (reference sequence). The germline V and J ends were trimmed by 10 bases and 2 bases, with 11 bases remaining between them. The CDR3 DNA is TGTGCCACCAAAGGGGGAAACACTGAAGCTTTCTTT. It is translated as CATKGGNTEAFF.

The chain recombines TRBV5-1 with TRBJ1-3; 9 positions match TRBD1. Germline assignment: CDR1 SGHRS and CDR2 YFSETQ. This CDR3 region has 15 residues. After removal of 4 bases from V and 4 bases from J, the junction contained 6 bases not matched to a gene. The DNA of the CDR3 is TGCGCCAGCAGCCCGGGGACAGGGTGGGGAAACACCATATATTTT. The encoded protein is CASSPGTGWGNTIYF.